This T cell receptor (beta chain) was profiled in a study of beta chain features in type 1 diabetes. General observations from the study: There was a moderate but significant shortening of TCRB CDR3s in all four CD4+ subsets of Type 1 diabetes patients.

Every bit of the isolated RNA underwent reverse transcription, so sequencing read expressed TCRB transcripts. Only in-frame clones appear in the TCRdb table, and some are missing; sequencing was by immunoSEQ multiplex PCR. This table holds 200,000 to 300,000 clones, roughly 10% found once. Comments on this clone: The antigen is unknown.

The CDR3 covers 12 residues. The ends were cut back, 4 bases at V and 6 bases at J, with 10 bases in the middle. Germline lookup yields CDR1 SGHNT and CDR2 YYREEE (reference sequence). Sequencing was performed on naive CD4+ T cells from blood. The chain couples TRBV5-4 to TRBJ1-1, with D possibly being TRBD1 (5 bases). The receptor comes from a man aged 30-40 years with type 1 diabetes. CDR3 sequence: CASSQDNAEAFF. CDR3 DNA: TGTGCCAGCAGCCAGGACAACGCTGAAGCTTTCTTT.